Reported below is one T cell receptor beta chain. Unique molecular identifiers tagged the TCRbeta library. Each CDR3 protein is one row after TCRdb ran MiXCR on the PCR reads. The table includes roughly 300,000 distinct CDR3 sequences, 9% to 12% detected once. The source of the sample is a study of T-cell reconstitution after alpha-beta-depleted transplantation in children. The specimen comprised PBMCs from the stem cell graft donor, sampled from the stem cell graft. The clonotype comes from a human donor who donated a stem cell graft to a child with acute lymphoblastic leukemia.

The CDR3 DNA reads as TGTGCCAGCAGCTTCACGACTAGCGGGAGCCCTTACGAGCAGTACTTC. Amino acid sequence: CASSFTTSGSPYEQYF. V and J are TRBV7-9 and TRBJ2-7; 12 bases are shared with TRBD2. V was pared by 3 bases and J by 4 bases, with 7 bases of the junction left unmatched. This CDR3 has 16 residues. CDR1 and CDR2 (germline): SEHNR, FQNEAQ (reference sequence).